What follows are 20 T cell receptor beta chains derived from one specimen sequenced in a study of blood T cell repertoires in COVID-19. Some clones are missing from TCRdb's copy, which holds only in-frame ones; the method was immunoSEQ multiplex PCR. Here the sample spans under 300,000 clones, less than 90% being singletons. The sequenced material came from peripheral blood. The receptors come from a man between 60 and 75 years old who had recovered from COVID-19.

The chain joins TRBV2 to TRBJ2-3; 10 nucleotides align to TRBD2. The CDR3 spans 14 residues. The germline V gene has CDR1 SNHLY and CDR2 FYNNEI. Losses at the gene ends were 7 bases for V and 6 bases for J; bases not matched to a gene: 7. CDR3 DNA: TGTGCCAGCATGGAGCGGGGGGGACGGGATACGCAGTATTTT. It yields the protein CASMERGGRDTQYF. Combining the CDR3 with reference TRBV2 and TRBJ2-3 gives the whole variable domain EPEVTQTPSHQVTQMGQEVILRCVPISNHLYFYWYRQILGQKVEFLVSFYNNEISEKSEIFDDQFSVERPDGSNFTLKIRSTKLEDSAMYFCASMERGGRDTQYFGPGTRLTVL.

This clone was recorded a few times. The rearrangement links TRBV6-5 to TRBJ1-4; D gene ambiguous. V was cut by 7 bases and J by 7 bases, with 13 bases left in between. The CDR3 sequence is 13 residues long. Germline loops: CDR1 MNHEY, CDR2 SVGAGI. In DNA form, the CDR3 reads TGTGCCAGCATGAGGGAGCGGGGTGAAAAACTGTTTTTT. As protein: CASMRERGEKLFF.

The CDR3 is CASSFLATDTQYF. The CDR3 nucleotides read TGTGCCAGCAGCTTCCTAGCAACAGATACGCAGTATTTT. The chain links TRBV5-4 to TRBJ2-3, with D possibly being TRBD2 (5 bases). This CDR3 is built from 13 residues. Germline V gene sequence: CDR1 SGHNT, CDR2 YYREEE (reference sequence). Trimming removed 2 bases from V and 3 bases from J, with 7 bases in between.

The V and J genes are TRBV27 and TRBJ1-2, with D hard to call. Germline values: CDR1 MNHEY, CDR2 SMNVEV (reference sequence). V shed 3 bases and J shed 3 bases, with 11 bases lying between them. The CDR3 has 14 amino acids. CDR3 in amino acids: CASSFRDTDYGYTF. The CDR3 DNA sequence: TGTGCCAGCAGTTTTCGAGACACAGACTATGGCTACACCTTC.

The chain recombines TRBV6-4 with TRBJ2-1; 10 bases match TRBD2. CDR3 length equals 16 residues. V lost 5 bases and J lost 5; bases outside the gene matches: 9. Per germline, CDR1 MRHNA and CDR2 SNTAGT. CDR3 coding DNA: TGTGCCAGCAGTCGATATAGCGGGAGGATCAACAATGAGCAGTTCTTC. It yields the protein CASSRYSGRINNEQFF.

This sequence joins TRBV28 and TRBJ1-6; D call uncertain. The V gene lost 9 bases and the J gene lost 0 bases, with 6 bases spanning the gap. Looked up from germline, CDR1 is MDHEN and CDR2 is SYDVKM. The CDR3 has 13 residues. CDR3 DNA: TGTGCCAGTCACAGCTCCTATAATTCACCCCTCCACTTT. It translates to CASHSSYNSPLHF.

The CDR3 DNA reads as TGTGCCAGCTCACTTTTCTTACAGCCGTCGGGGGACACTGAAGCTTTCTTT. Protein product: CASSLFLQPSGDTEAFF. The V gene is TRBV18, the J gene TRBJ1-1, with D tentatively TRBD1 (5 bases). Trimming removed 4 bases at V and 3 bases at J, with 21 bases between. Germline CDR1 KGHSH, CDR2 LQKENI. CDR3 size: 17 residues.

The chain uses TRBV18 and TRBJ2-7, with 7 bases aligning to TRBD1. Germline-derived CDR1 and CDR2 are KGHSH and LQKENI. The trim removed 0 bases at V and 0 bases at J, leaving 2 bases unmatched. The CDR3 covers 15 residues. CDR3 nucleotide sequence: TGTGCCAGCTCACCACCGGGACAGACCTCCTACGAGCAGTACTTC. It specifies CASSPPGQTSYEQYF.

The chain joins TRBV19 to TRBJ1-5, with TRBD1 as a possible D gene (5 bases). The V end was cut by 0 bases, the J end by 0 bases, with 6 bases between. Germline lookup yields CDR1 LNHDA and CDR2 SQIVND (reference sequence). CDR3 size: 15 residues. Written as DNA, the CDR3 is TGTGCCAGTAGTATAGACAGGGCTAGCAATCAGCCCCAGCATTTT. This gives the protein CASSIDRASNQPQHF.

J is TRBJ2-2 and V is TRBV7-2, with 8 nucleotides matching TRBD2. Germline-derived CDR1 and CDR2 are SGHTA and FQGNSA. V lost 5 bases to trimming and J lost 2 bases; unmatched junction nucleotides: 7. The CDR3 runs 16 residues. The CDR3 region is CASSRRGGANTGELFF. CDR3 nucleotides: TGTGCCAGCAGCCGCCGGGGGGGGGCAAACACCGGGGAGCTGTTTTTT.

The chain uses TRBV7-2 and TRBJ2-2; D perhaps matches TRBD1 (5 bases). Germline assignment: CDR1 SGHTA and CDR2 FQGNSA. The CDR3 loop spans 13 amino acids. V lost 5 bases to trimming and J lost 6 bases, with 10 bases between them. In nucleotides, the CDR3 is TGTGCCAGCAGCCAAAGGGGCTCCGGGGAGCTGTTTTTT. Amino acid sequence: CASSQRGSGELFF.

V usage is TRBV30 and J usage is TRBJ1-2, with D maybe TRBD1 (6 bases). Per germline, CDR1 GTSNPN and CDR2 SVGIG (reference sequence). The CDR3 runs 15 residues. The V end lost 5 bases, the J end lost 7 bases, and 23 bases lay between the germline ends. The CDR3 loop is CAWGVRQGSGLGYTF. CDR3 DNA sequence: TGTGCCTGGGGGGTACGGCAGGGGTCAGGGCTTGGCTACACCTTC.

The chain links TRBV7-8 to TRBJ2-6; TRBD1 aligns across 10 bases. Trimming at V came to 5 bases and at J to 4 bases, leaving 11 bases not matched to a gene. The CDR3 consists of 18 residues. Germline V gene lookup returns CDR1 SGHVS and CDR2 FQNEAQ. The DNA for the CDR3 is TGTGCCAGCAGCACCCGGGACAGGGGATGGAGGGGGGCCAACGTCCTGACTTTC. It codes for CASSTRDRGWRGANVLTF.

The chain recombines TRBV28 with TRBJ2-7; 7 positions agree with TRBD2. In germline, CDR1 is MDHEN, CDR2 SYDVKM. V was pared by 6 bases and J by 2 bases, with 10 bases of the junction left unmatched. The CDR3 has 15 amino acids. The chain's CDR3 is CASRGGASGTYEQYF. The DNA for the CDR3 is TGTGCCAGCAGGGGAGGTGCTAGCGGTACCTACGAGCAGTACTTC.

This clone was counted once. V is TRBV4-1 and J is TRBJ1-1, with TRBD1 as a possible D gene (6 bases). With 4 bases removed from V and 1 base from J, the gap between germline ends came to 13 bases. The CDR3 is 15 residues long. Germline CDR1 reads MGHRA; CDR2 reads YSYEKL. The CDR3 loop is CASSPRQAANTEAFF. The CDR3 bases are TGCGCCAGCAGCCCAAGACAGGCGGCGAACACTGAAGCTTTCTTT.

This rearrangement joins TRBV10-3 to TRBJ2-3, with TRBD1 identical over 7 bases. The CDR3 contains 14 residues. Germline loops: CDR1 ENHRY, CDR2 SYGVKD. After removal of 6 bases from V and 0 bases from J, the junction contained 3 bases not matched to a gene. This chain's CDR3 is CAISGTASTDTQYF. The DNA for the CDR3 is TGTGCCATCAGCGGGACAGCTAGCACAGATACGCAGTATTTT.

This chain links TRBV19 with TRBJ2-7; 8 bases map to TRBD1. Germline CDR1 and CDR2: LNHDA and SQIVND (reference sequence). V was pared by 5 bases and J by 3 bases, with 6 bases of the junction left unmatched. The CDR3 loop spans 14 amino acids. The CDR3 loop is CASSLGQGRYEQYF. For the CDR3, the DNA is TGTGCCAGTAGTTTAGGACAGGGCCGCTACGAGCAGTACTTC.

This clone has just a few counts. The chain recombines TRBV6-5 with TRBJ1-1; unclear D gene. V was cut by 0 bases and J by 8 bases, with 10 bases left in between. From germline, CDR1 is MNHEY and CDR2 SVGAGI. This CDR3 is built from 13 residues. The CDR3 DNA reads TGTGCCAGCAGTTACTCTTGGCAAAAGGAAGCTTTCTTT. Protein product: CASSYSWQKEAFF.

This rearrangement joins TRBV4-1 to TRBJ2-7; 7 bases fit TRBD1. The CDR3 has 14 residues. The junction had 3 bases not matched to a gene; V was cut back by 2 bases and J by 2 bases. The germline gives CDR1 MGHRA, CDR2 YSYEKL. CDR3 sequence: CASSQRTGAYEQYF. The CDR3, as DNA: TGCGCCAGCAGCCAACGGACAGGAGCCTACGAGCAGTACTTC.

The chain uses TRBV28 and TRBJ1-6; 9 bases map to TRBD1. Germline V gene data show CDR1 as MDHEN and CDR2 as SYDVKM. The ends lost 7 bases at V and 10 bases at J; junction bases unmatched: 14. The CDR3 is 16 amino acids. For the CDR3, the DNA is TGTGCCAGCAAACAAACCCCCGGGACAGGGAGGTCACCCCTCCACTTT. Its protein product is CASKQTPGTGRSPLHF.